Listed here are 17 T cell receptor beta chains from one sample, sequenced in a study of T cells in Graves' hyperthyroidism and ophthalmopathy. Amplification yielded TCR beta CDR3 regions, with RNA transcripts as the source. The study used the HTBI primer set for a first-round RT-PCR of the TCR CDR3. Via MiXCR, TCRdb re-called the multiplex PCR reads, giving one row per CDR3 protein. The data hold approximately 690,000 distinct CDR3 sequences, with less than 25% observed a single time. The material sequenced was blood. The origin of the receptors is a young man with Graves' ophthalmopathy.

This clonotype was seen many times. The rearrangement uses TRBV28 and TRBJ2-5, with D tentatively TRBD2 (6 bases). CDR3 length: 13 amino acids. The V end was cut by 7 bases, the J end by 1 base, with 10 bases between. Germline values: CDR1 MDHEN, CDR2 SYDVKM. CDR3 residues: CASTSSVQETQYF. The DNA of the CDR3 is TGTGCCAGCACCTCTAGCGTCCAAGAGACCCAGTACTTC.

The table lists this clonotype with many counts. This chain connects TRBV24-1 to TRBJ2-1; 15 bases match TRBD2. Trimming cost V 2 bases and J 1 base; bases outside gene matches: 2. There are 18 residues in the CDR3. Germline V gene sequence: CDR1 KGHDR, CDR2 SFDVKD. This chain's CDR3 is CATSDSGLAGGSYNEQFF. CDR3 DNA sequence: TGTGCCACCAGTGATTCTGGACTAGCGGGAGGGTCCTACAATGAGCAGTTCTTC.

The chain employs TRBV3-1 and TRBJ1-2; TRBD1 matches 9 bases. Germline V gene lookup returns CDR1 LGHDT and CDR2 YNNKEL (reference sequence). V shed 4 bases and J 7 bases; nucleotides not matched to a gene: 13. The CDR3 extends over 16 amino acids. In DNA form, the CDR3 reads TGTGCCAGCAGCCCTAGGGACAGGGCGCGCCGGTCTGGCTACACCTTC. Residues: CASSPRDRARRSGYTF.

The J gene is TRBJ2-7, the V gene TRBV7-9; D may be TRBD1 or TRBD2 (6 bases each). The CDR3 length is 15 residues. CDR1 and CDR2 from the germline V gene are SEHNR and FQNEAQ (reference sequence). V was trimmed by 6 bases and J by 3 bases, leaving 18 bases between them. CDR3 bases: TGTGCCAGCAGTTCCTCACCGGGGGCCATCTACGAGCAGTACTTC. Amino acids: CASSSSPGAIYEQYF.

The chain combines TRBV28 with TRBJ2-2; D gene ambiguous. The V and J ends lost 6 bases and 4 bases respectively, with 12 bases between them. The CDR3 totals 14 residues. Looked up from germline, CDR1 is MDHEN and CDR2 is SYDVKM. Here the CDR3 DNA reads TGTGCCAGCAGCCTTGTCGGCAGCACCGGGGAGCTGTTTTTT. It specifies CASSLVGSTGELFF.

This clonotype showed up just a few times. The rearrangement links TRBV27 to TRBJ2-5; D uncertain. Trimming took 2 bases from V and 5 from J, leaving 9 bases between them. The germline gives CDR1 MNHEY, CDR2 SMNVEV (reference sequence). CDR3 length: 13 residues. CDR3 bases: TGTGCCAGCAGTTTAATGGATCGGGAGACCCAGTACTTC. Residues: CASSLMDRETQYF.

The chain joins TRBV6-1 to TRBJ2-5; TRBD1 matches 7 bases. The CDR3 contains 17 residues. Germline CDR1 is MNHNS and CDR2 is SASEGT. Trimming cost V 5 bases and J 2 bases; bases outside gene matches: 14. The CDR3 DNA reads TGTGCCAGCAGTCCGACAGGGCCCAAGGGGTTTCAAGAGACCCAGTACTTC. This codes for CASSPTGPKGFQETQYF.

This clonotype has just a few counts. V usage is TRBV6-2 or TRBV6-3 and J usage is TRBJ1-5; no firm D call. V dropped 5 bases and J dropped 2 bases, with 13 bases sitting between them. The V gene's germline CDR1 is MNHEY and CDR2 SVGEGT. The CDR3 is made up of 15 amino acids. The CDR3 region has the DNA TGTGCCAGCAGTCCCCGCTGGGGTGGCAATCAGCCCCAGCATTTT. It codes for CASSPRWGGNQPQHF.

The chain carries TRBV6-1 and TRBJ2-5; D is tentatively TRBD1 or TRBD2 (5 bases each). Per germline, CDR1 MNHNS and CDR2 SASEGT. CDR3 length: 15 amino acids. The V gene lost 5 bases and the J gene lost 2 bases, with 15 bases spanning the gap. CDR3 bases: TGTGCCAGCAGTAAAGGACCGGGACCACAAGAGACCCAGTACTTC. Translated: CASSKGPGPQETQYF.

This clonotype showed up many times. The CDR3 sequence is CASSQGTGLFTNEKLFF. Here the CDR3 DNA reads TGTGCCAGCAGCCAAGGAACAGGGTTGTTCACTAATGAAAAACTGTTTTTT. The gene calls are TRBV3-1 and TRBJ1-4; D perhaps matches TRBD1 (6 bases). Germline loops: CDR1 LGHDT, CDR2 YNNKEL (reference sequence). With 1 base removed from V and 2 bases from J, the gap between germline ends came to 14 bases. There are 17 residues in the CDR3.

This clonotype was observed many times. The chain recombines TRBV28 with TRBJ2-3; D call uncertain. Deletions cut 7 bases from V and 0 bases from J, with 11 bases between. CDR1 and CDR2 (germline): MDHEN, SYDVKM. The CDR3 extends over 14 amino acids. As DNA, the CDR3 is TGTGCCAGCACGTACGACGGGAGCACAGATACGCAGTATTTT. Its protein product is CASTYDGSTDTQYF.

This chain connects TRBV5-4 to TRBJ2-2; D is perhaps TRBD2 (6 bases). Germline loops: CDR1 SGHNT, CDR2 YYREEE (reference sequence). The CDR3 runs to 18 residues. Trimming removed 4 bases from V and 4 bases from J, with 23 bases in between. The CDR3 DNA reads as TGTGCCAGCAGCCCCGAGATGGGAGGTATTGGGGGCACCGGGGAGCTGTTTTTT. The encoded protein is CASSPEMGGIGGTGELFF.

With respect to this clonotype: A much larger clone differs by one base, so this may be a read error. The chain is built from TRBV28 and TRBJ2-1; TRBD1 or TRBD2 may be the D gene (5 bases each). V was pared by 5 bases and J by 12 bases, with 17 bases between. Germline loops: CDR1 MDHEN, CDR2 SYDVKM. This CDR3 has 13 residues. The CDR3 sequence: CASSNRDGDGQFF. CDR3 DNA sequence: TGTGCCAGCAGTAACCGGGACGGGGATGGGCAGTTCTTC.

The chain is built from TRBV4-1 and TRBJ2-5, with 8 bases identical to TRBD2. Losses at the gene ends were 0 bases for V and 1 base for J; bases not matched to a gene: 10. Germline CDR1 reads MGHRA; CDR2 reads YSYEKL. The CDR3 is 18 amino acids. CDR3 region: CASSQDKTTGGPQETQYF. For the CDR3, the DNA is TGCGCCAGCAGCCAAGATAAAACGACGGGAGGGCCCCAAGAGACCCAGTACTTC.

This clonotype appeared many times. This sequence joins TRBV7-9 and TRBJ2-7, with 11 bases matching TRBD2. The CDR3 extends over 16 amino acids. With V trimmed by 6 bases and J by 1 base, 8 bases remained unmatched. The germline gives CDR1 SEHNR, CDR2 FQNEAQ (reference sequence). The CDR3 reads CASRNTGTSGSYEQYF. The CDR3 nucleotides are TGTGCCAGCAGGAACACCGGGACTAGCGGTTCCTACGAGCAGTACTTC.

In this sample, this clonotype turned up many times. This chain uses TRBV20-1 with TRBJ1-5; no firm D call. The CDR3 length is 16 residues. Trimming removed 0 bases at V and 0 bases at J, with 12 bases between. Germline V gene sequence: CDR1 DFQATT, CDR2 SNEGSKA (reference sequence). This CDR3 reads CSARERTGYSNQPQHF. CDR3 bases: TGCAGTGCTAGAGAAAGGACGGGGTATAGCAATCAGCCCCAGCATTTT.

V and J are TRBV30 and TRBJ2-5, with D possibly matching TRBD2 (6 bases). Germline loops: CDR1 GTSNPN, CDR2 SVGIG (reference sequence). Trimming left V 6 bases short and J 5 bases short, with 19 bases between. CDR3 length: 14 residues. The CDR3 reads CACSRPRDFETQYF. For the CDR3, the DNA is TGTGCCTGCAGCCGACCCAGGGACTTCGAGACCCAGTACTTC.